This TCR beta chain stems from a study of blood T cells in healthy people across ages. Per sample, extraction of total RNA gave at least 5.5 micrograms in every case. Primed by a sample-barcoded 5' primer and a J-beta primer mix, a second PCR proceeded for about 6 to 11 cycles. TCRdb re-called the 5' RACE reads through MiXCR, storing one row per CDR3 protein. The sample contains about 670,000 distinct CDR3 sequences, around 50% of which appear only once. The germline V gene encodes CDR1 DFQATT and CDR2 SNEGSKA (reference sequence). V trimming: 6 bases; J trimming: 6 bases; junction bases outside the gene matches: 11. The CDR3 has 15 residues.

This clonotype originated in an elderly woman in good health. This chain links TRBV20-1 with TRBJ2-7; 13 bases match TRBD2. Sequenced sample: blood. The CDR3 loop reads CSAKLAGGPTAEQYF. In DNA, the CDR3 is TGCAGTGCAAAACTAGCGGGGGGGCCGACTGCCGAGCAGTACTTC.